The present T cell receptor (beta chain) was sequenced within a study of T cell changes during pregnancy in multiple sclerosis. Sequencing used immunoSEQ multiplex PCR; TCRdb keeps in-frame clones, though not all of them. The profile shows tens of thousands of clones, just over 90% of them singletons. This CDR3 region has 16 residues. The junction had 9 bases not matched to a gene; V was cut back by 6 bases and J by 4 bases. Germline assignment: CDR1 SNHLY and CDR2 FYNNEI. The specimen was CD4+ T cells from peripheral blood mononuclear cells, collected before pregnancy. This clonotype was sampled from a female donor with multiple sclerosis, enrolled in a pregnancy study. The V gene is TRBV2, the J gene TRBJ1-1; 12 bases are shared with TRBD1. CDR3 sequence (DNA): TGTGCCAGCAGCCCTGGGACAGGGGGCGTCGTCACTGAAGCTTTCTTT. Amino acid sequence: CASSPGTGGVVTEAFF.